One sample yielded the 13 T cell receptor beta chains listed below, sequenced in a study of T cell repertoires in cytomegalovirus infection. TCRdb redid the calling of the reads with MiXCR, one entry per CDR3 protein. The repertoire has tens of thousands of distinct CDR3 sequences, 20% to 25% of them found once; the top ten carry 64%. Their cognate antigens are unknown. Source: CD8+ T cells from cultured PBMCs, taken from culture after CMV antigen stimulation. Receptors were obtained from a human donor in good health (CMV status not recorded). Some clones in this sample may be carry-over from other donors' samples.

V gene TRBV29-1 combines with J gene TRBJ2-7; 10 bases fit TRBD2. Trimming cost V 3 bases and J 3 bases; bases outside gene matches: 2. CDR1 and CDR2 from the germline V gene are SQVTM and ANQGSEA. The CDR3 consists of 13 residues. The CDR3 region has the DNA TGCAGCGTTGATCTAGCGGGAGACTACGAGCAGTACTTC. As protein: CSVDLAGDYEQYF.

This clonotype was picked up many times. The chain employs TRBV7-8 and TRBJ2-2; TRBD2 agrees at 12 bases. CDR3 length: 17 residues. After removal of 5 bases from V and 0 bases from J, the junction contained 4 bases not matched to a gene. Germline V CDR1 and CDR2: SGHVS, FQNEAQ. The CDR3 bases are TGTGCCAGCAGCCGGACTAGCGGGGCACCGAACACCGGGGAGCTGTTTTTT. Its protein product is CASSRTSGAPNTGELFF.

The V call is TRBV6-2 or TRBV6-3, the J call TRBJ2-2; D unclear. V was clipped by 6 bases and J by 8 bases, with 4 bases between them. CDR1 is MNHEY, CDR2 SVGEGT, per germline. CDR3 length equals 10 residues. The CDR3 sequence: CASRSGELFF. Here the CDR3 DNA reads TGTGCCAGCAGATCAGGGGAGCTGTTTTTT.

This clonotype was seen only a few times. CDR3 protein: CAISERGQSGAQYF. The CDR3 DNA follows: TGTGCCATCAGTGAGAGGGGTCAGAGCGGGGCCCAGTACTTC. This chain joins TRBV10-3 and TRBJ2-5, with 7 bases that match TRBD2. The J segment lost 9 bases and the V segment lost 2 bases, leaving 9 bases of the junction unmatched. The V gene's germline CDR1 is ENHRY and CDR2 SYGVKD. The CDR3 loop spans 14 amino acids.

This clonotype was seen more than once but under ten times. The chain links TRBV7-6 to TRBJ2-2; 8 bases line up with TRBD1. The V gene's germline CDR1 is SGHVS and CDR2 FNYEAQ. The CDR3 spans 15 residues. V dropped 4 bases and J dropped 4; count of bases not matched to a gene: 5. CDR3 nucleotide sequence: TGTGCCAGCAGCTACCGACAGGGGAGCACCGGGGAGCTGTTTTTT. Its translation: CASSYRQGSTGELFF. The whole variable domain, filled in from reference TRBV7-6 and TRBJ2-2, reads GAGVSQSPRYKVTKRGQDVALRCDPISGHVSLYWYRQALGQGPEFLTYFNYEAQQDKSGLPNDRFSAERPEGSISTLTIQRTEQRDSAMYRCASSYRQGSTGELFFGEGSRLTVL.

This clonotype appeared once. The chain recombines TRBV4-3 with TRBJ1-1; D remains unclear. Trimming left V 0 bases short and J 8 bases short, with 16 bases between. Germline CDR1 is LGHNA and CDR2 is YSLEER. The CDR3 consists of 15 residues. The CDR3 here is CASSQDLSYGEEAFF. The CDR3, as DNA: TGCGCCAGCAGCCAAGATTTATCATATGGGGAGGAAGCTTTCTTT.

There are a few counts of this clonotype. The chain has TRBV7-2 and TRBJ2-3, with 7 bases matching TRBD2. The CDR3 runs to 15 residues. CDR1 SGHTA and CDR2 FQGNSA come from the germline V gene. The V segment lost 1 base and the J segment 4 bases; nucleotides outside the gene matches: 5. The DNA of the CDR3 is TGTGCCAGCAGCTTAGATGGGAGGGCCCCAGATACGCAGTATTTT. Protein: CASSLDGRAPDTQYF.

The chain has TRBV29-1 and TRBJ2-3; TRBD2 matches 10 bases. CDR1 SQVTM and CDR2 ANQGSEA come from the germline V gene. The CDR3 is 19 residues long. The ends lost 3 bases at V and 0 bases at J; junction bases unmatched: 15. The CDR3: CSVDGLAGEGIASTDTQYF. CDR3 coding DNA: TGCAGCGTTGACGGGCTAGCGGGAGAAGGGATTGCTAGCACAGATACGCAGTATTTT.

The CDR3 DNA sequence: TGCGCCAGCAGCCAAGATACCCCTTTGGCGGGGAACACTGAAGCTTTCTTT. Its protein product is CASSQDTPLAGNTEAFF. The gene calls are TRBV4-1 and TRBJ1-1; no definite D call. CDR3 length: 17 amino acids. Trimming shortened V by 0 bases and J by 1 base, and 15 bases separated the two germline ends. Germline V lookup: CDR1 MGHRA, CDR2 YSYEKL.

The chain is built from TRBV10-3 and TRBJ1-6; 10 bases line up with TRBD1. Germline V CDR1 and CDR2: ENHRY, SYGVKD. Trimming took 5 bases from V and 9 from J; bases not matched to a gene: 4. CDR3 length: 14 residues. The DNA for the CDR3 is TGTGCCATCAGTACCGGGACAGGGGTTTCACCCCTCCACTTT. Translation: CAISTGTGVSPLHF.

This clonotype has more than one count but fewer than ten. In nucleotides, the CDR3 is TGCGCCAGCAGCCCAATGGAGGGTTCACCCCTCCACTTT. Encoded protein: CASSPMEGSPLHF. J is TRBJ1-6 and V is TRBV4-1; D gene ambiguous. V lost 4 bases and J lost 9, with 10 bases in between. Germline V CDR1 and CDR2: MGHRA, YSYEKL. The CDR3 contains 13 residues.

This clonotype turned up a few times. The CDR3 bases are TGTGCCAGCAGCTCTAGCGGGAGCTCCTACAATGAGCAGTTCTTC. Translating gives CASSSSGSSYNEQFF. V and J are TRBV11-2 and TRBJ2-1, with TRBD2 identical over 10 bases. The CDR3 spans 15 residues. Germline V gene lookup returns CDR1 SGHAT and CDR2 FQNNGV. V lost 4 bases to trimming and J lost 0 bases; unmatched junction nucleotides: 0.

V usage is TRBV7-9 and J usage is TRBJ1-5; weak D call: TRBD1 (5 bases). This CDR3 has 15 residues. Trimming stripped 5 bases from V and 1 base from J, with 12 bases between. CDR1 SEHNR and CDR2 FQNEAQ come from the germline V gene (reference sequence). CDR3 residues: CASSQQGGSNQPQHF. CDR3 nucleotides: TGTGCCAGCAGCCAGCAGGGTGGGAGCAATCAGCCCCAGCATTTT. Based on the CDR3 plus reference TRBV7-9 and TRBJ1-5, the full variable domain is DTGVSQNPRHKITKRGQNVTFRCDPISEHNRLYWYRQTLGQGPEFLTYFQNEAQLEKSRLLSDRFSAERPKGSFSTLEIQRTEQGDSAMYLCASSQQGGSNQPQHFGDGTRLSIL.